This T cell receptor beta chain was identified in a study of cytomegalovirus exposure and HLA in healthy donors. Researchers ran the PCR with 60 Vbeta and 13 Jbeta primers. Profiled with immunoSEQ multiplex PCR; TCRdb holds only in-frame clones, not every one. Among some 110,000 clones listed, roughly 79% were seen once. Input material: PBMCs. This TCR came from a woman aged 30 to 39 in good health and CMV-seronegative.

The DNA of the CDR3 is TGTGCCAGCAGCGACCGGGACAGGGTATCTGGGGCCAACGTCCTGACTTTC. Its protein is CASSDRDRVSGANVLTF. The chain uses TRBV9 and TRBJ2-6, with 9 bases fitting TRBD1. The V gene end was trimmed by 3 bases and the J gene end by 1 base; junction bases not matched to a gene: 5. The CDR3 spans 17 residues. CDR1 and CDR2 from the germline V gene are SGDLS and YYNGEE.